This TCR beta chain was recorded in a study of shared clonotypes between healthy human individuals. Notes on the study in general: Read depth was anticipated to influence clonotype sharing among donors. Compared with memory subsets, naive subsets generally had larger estimated richness.

The authors loaded roughly 200 ng DNA, approximately 30,000 T cell genomes, into sorted-subset replicate PCRs. Produced via immunoSEQ multiplex PCR; TCRdb's table is partial and in-frame only. This sample yields 2 million to 2.5 million clones, of which roughly 90% are seen a single time; approximately 0.41% belongs to the top ten. This clone was seen a single time. Its antigen is not known. The CDR3 consists of 14 residues. The V end lost 2 bases, the J end lost 2 bases, and 6 bases lay between the germline ends. Germline V lookup: CDR1 SGHAT, CDR2 FQNNGV. The rearrangement joins TRBV11-2 to TRBJ1-4; D unclear. The clonotype was recovered from a man younger than 30 in good health. Some clones in this sample may be carry-over from other donors' samples. The sequenced sample was naive CD4+ T cells from PBMCs. Described subset: CD45RA+ positively selected. CDR3: CASSLSRTNEKLFF. The CDR3 DNA follows: TGTGCCAGCAGCTTATCCCGGACTAATGAAAAACTGTTTTTT.